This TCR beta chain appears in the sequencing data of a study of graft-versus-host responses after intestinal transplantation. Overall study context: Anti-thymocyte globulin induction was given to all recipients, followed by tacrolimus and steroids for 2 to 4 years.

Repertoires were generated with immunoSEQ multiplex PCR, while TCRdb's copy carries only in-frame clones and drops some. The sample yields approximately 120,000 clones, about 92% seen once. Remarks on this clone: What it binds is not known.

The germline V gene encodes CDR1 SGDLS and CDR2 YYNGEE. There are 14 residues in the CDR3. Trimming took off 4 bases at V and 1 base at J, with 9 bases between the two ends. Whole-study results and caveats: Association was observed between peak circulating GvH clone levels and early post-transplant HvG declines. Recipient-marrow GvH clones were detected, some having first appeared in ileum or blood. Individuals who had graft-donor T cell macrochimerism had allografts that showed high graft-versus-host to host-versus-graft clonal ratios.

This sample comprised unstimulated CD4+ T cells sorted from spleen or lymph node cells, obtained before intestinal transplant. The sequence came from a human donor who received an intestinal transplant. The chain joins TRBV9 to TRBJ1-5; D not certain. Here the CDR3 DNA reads TGTGCCAGCAGCAGCGAGCCGAGCAATCAGCCCCAGCATTTT. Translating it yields CASSSEPSNQPQHF.